Given below is one TCR beta chain in context. The sample originates from a study of blood T cell repertoires in COVID-19. In the study overall: The study drew acute and convalescent COVID-19 samples from the United States, Italy and Spain. Sources were T cells, B-cell-depleted T cells, or PBMCs; the material itself was cDNA or gDNA.

The CDR3 contains 12 residues. Trimming took off 5 bases at V and 7 bases at J, with 12 bases between the two ends. The germline V gene encodes CDR1 SQVTM and CDR2 ANQGSEA. As handled by the study authors: Amplification with reference gene primers provided the estimates of nucleated cell counts. The repertoire was sequenced with immunoSEQ multiplex PCR; TCRdb's copy has only in-frame clones and lacks some. The V and J calls and clone size are taken from that table; D and trimming were inferred from the DNA. The table lists under 200,000 clones, about 80% of them singletons. The receptor was isolated from a man between 60 and 75 years old with acute or convalescent COVID-19. V and J are TRBV29-1 and TRBJ2-1, with a weak D call TRBD1 (6 bases). The sequencing sample was made of peripheral blood. The CDR3 DNA reads TGCAGCGTTACAGGGTTCGAGAATGAGCAGTTCTTC. Translation: CSVTGFENEQFF.